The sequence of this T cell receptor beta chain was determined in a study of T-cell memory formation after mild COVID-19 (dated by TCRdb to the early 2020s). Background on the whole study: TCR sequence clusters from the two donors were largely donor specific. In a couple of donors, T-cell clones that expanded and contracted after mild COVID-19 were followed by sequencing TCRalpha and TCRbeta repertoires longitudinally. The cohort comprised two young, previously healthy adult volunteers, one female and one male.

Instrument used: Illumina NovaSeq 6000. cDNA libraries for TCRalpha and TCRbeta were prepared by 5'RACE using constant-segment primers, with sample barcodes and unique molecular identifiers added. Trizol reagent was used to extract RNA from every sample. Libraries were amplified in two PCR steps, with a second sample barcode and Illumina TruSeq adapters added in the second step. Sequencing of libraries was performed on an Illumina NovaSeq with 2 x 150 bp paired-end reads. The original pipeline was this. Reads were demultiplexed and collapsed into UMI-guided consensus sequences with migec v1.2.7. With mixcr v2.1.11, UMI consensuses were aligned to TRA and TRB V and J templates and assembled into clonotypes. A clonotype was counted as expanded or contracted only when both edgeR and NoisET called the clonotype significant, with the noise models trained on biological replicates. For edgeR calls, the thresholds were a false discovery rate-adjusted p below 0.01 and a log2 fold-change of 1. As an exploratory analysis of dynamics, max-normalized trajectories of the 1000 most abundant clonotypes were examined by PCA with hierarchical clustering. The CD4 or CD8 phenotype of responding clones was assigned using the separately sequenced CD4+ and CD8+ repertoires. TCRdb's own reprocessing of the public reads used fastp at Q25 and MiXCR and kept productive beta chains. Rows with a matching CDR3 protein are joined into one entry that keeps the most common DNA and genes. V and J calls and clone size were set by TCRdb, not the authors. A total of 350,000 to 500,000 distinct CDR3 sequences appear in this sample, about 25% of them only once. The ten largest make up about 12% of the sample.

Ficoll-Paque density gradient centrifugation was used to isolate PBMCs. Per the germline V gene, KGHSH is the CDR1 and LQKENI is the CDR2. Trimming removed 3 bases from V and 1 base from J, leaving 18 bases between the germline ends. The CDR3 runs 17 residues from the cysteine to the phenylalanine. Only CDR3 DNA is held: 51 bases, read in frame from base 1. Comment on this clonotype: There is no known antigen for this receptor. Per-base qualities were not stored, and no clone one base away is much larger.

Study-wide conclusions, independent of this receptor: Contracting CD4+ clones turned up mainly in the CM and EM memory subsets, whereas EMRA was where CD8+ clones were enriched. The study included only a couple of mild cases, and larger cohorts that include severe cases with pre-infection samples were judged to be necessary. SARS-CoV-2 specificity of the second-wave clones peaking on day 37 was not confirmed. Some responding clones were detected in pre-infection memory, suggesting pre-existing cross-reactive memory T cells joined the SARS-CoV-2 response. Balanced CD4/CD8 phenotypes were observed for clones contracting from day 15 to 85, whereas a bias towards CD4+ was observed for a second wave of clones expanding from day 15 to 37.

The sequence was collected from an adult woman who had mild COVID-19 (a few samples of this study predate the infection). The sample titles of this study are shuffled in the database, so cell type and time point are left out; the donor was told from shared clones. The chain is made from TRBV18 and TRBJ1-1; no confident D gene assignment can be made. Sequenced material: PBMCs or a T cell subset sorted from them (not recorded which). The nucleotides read TGTGCCAGCTCACCCCCCGAAACTGGGTATTCGAACACTGAAGCTTTCTTT. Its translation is CASSPPETGYSNTEAFF.